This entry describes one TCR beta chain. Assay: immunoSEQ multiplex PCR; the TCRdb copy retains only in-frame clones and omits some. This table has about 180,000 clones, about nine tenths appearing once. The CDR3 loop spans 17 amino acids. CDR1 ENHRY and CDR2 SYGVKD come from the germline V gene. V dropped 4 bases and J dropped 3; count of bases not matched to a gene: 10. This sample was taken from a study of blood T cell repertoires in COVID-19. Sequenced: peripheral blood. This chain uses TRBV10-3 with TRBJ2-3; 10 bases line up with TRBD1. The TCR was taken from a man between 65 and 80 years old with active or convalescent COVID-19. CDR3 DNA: TGTGCCATCAGTGGTCGTCCCGGGACAGGGGATACAGATACGCAGTATTTT. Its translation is CAISGRPGTGDTDTQYF.